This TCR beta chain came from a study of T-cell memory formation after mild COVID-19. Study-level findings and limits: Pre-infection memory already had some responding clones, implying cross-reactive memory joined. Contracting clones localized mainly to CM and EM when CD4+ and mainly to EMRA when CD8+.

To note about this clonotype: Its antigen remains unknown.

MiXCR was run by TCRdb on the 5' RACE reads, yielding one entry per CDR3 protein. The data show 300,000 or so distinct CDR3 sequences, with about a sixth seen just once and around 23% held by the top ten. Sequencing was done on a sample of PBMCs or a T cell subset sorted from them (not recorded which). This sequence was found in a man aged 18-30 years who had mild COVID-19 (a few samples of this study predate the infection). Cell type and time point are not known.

This chain's CDR3 is CASTTGRTYNEQFF. The CDR3 coding sequence is TGCGCCAGCACGACGGGACGGACGTACAATGAGCAGTTCTTC. The chain recombines TRBV5-1 with TRBJ2-1, with D possibly called TRBD1 or TRBD2 (5 bases each). CDR1 is SGHRS, CDR2 YFSETQ, per germline. The length of the CDR3 is 14 residues. The V and J ends lost 6 bases and 4 bases respectively, with 14 bases between them.